This T cell receptor (beta chain) was found in a study of CD8+ T cells in alopecia areata. The authors extracted RNA and reverse transcribed it into cDNA as the sequencing template. The table came from immunoSEQ multiplex PCR; TCRdb's copy has only in-frame clones and leaves some out. Of 150,000 to 250,000 clones detected, 58% appear once; the ten largest clones hold 5.5% to 6%. Regarding treatment: oral pan-JAK inhibitor, 5-10 mg twice daily. This CDR3 has 18 amino acids. The V end lost 6 bases, the J end lost 2 bases, and 23 bases lay between the germline ends. Per germline, CDR1 MNHEY and CDR2 SMNVEV (reference sequence).

The specimen comprised CD4+ T cells sorted from blood, sampled at week 24, from a patient treated with tofacitinib. The chain links TRBV27 to TRBJ1-5; a weak D match, TRBD1 (5 bases). The origin of this receptor is a human donor with alopecia areata. The CDR3: CASRITWDGGRGNQPQHF. CDR3 sequence (DNA): TGTGCCAGCAGAATTACCTGGGACGGAGGACGGGGCAATCAGCCCCAGCATTTT.